This T cell receptor (beta chain) was identified during a study of T-cell reconstitution after alpha-beta-depleted transplantation in children. This clonotype came up many times. The CDR3 is 16 residues long. CDR1 is LGHDT and CDR2 is YNNKEL in the germline V gene (reference sequence). V lost 4 bases and J 4 bases, leaving 19 bases between the germline ends. TCRbeta library preparation incorporated unique molecular identifiers. MiXCR was run by TCRdb on the PCR reads, yielding one entry per CDR3 protein. The sample consists of 40,000 to 55,000 distinct CDR3 sequences, over 4.5% of them appearing once.

This receptor was taken from a female patient aged 2-9 years who had a stem cell transplant for aplastic anemia, so the T cells may come from the graft donor. The sample consisted of PBMCs, mostly from graft donor cells, taken 60 days after TCRalphabeta/CD19-depleted stem cell transplant. V is TRBV3-1 and J is TRBJ2-5; D unresolved. CDR3 sequence: CASSLVWSPQGETQYF. The DNA of the CDR3 is TGTGCCAGCAGCCTCGTTTGGTCCCCTCAAGGAGAGACCCAGTACTTC.